This T cell receptor beta chain was observed in a study of T cells in Graves' hyperthyroidism and ophthalmopathy. Study in general: Pretreatment peripheral blood was obtained at initial diagnosis. Study-wide results and caveats: Ophthalmopathy cases were set apart from stable hyperthyroidism by a 13 V-J model. Peripheral blood also featured most of the thyroid clonotypes expanded above 0.001.

Authors of the study amplified TCR beta CDR3 regions from RNA transcripts. In the first-round RT-PCR of the TCR CDR3, the HTBI primer set was used. Each CDR3 protein gets one entry after TCRdb re-called the multiplex PCR reads with MiXCR. The data contain approximately 640,000 distinct CDR3 sequences, around 15% of them seen just once; the ten biggest clones take up around 4%. The CDR3 extends over 15 amino acids. V lost 11 bases to trimming and J lost 2 bases, with 19 bases between them. In germline, CDR1 is SGHTA, CDR2 FQGTGA. Remarks on this clonotype: Antigen specificity is unknown.

The sequenced sample consisted of blood. This receptor was taken from a woman in her twenties or thirties with Graves' hyperthyroidism. The gene calls are TRBV7-3 and TRBJ2-1; a possible D gene is TRBD2 (7 bases). This CDR3 reads CAGGGGGTTYNEQFF. The CDR3, as DNA: TGTGCCGGGGGGGGAGGGGGGACCACCTACAATGAGCAGTTCTTC.